This T cell receptor (beta chain) was documented in a study of blood T cell repertoires in COVID-19. Study context: T cells, B-cell-depleted T cells, or PBMCs supplied cDNA or gDNA.

Authors' data handling: Reference gene primers were amplified, and this amplification served to estimate nucleated cell counts. TCRdb's copy holds only in-frame clones and misses some; the assay was immunoSEQ multiplex PCR. The DNA was the basis for D and trimming; V, J and clone size are from that table. The sample shows about 160,000 clones, around 84% of them seen only once. The length of the CDR3 is 15 residues. The V gene lost 2 bases and the J gene lost 2 bases, with 12 bases spanning the gap. Germline V CDR1 and CDR2: SGHVS, FQNEAQ. This sequence originates from a woman older than 75 with acute or convalescent COVID-19. The chain recombines TRBV7-8 with TRBJ1-1; D is possibly TRBD1 (5 bases). The material sequenced was peripheral blood. CDR3 DNA: TGTGCCAGCAGCTTAAGTTTGCGGGACAACACTGAAGCTTTCTTT. It is translated as CASSLSLRDNTEAFF.